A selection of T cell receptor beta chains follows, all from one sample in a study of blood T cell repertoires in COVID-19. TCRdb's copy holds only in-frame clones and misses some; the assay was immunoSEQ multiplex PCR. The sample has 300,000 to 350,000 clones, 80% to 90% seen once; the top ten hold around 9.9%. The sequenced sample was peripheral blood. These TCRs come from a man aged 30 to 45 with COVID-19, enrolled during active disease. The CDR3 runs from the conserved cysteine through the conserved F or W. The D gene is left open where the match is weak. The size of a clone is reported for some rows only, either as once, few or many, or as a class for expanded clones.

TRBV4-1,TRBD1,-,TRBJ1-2,TGCGCCAGCAGCCAAGATTTCGGTCGAGGGACAGCCTATGGCTACACCTTC,CASSQDFGRGTAYGYTF
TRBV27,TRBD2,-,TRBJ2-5,TGTGCCAGCAGTTTCCATAGCGGGAGGGGCCAAGAGACCCAGTACTTC,CASSFHSGRGQETQYF
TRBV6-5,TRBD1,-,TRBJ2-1,TGTGCCAGTAAGACAGGGGGCTCCTACAATGAGCAGTTCTTC,CASKTGGSYNEQFF
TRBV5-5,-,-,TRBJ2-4,TGTGCCAGCAGCTCGGGACTAAACATTCAGTACTTC,CASSSGLNIQYF
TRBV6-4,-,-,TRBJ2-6,TGTGCCAGCAGTGACTCCAGCTCTGGGGCCAACGTCCTGACTTTC,CASSDSSSGANVLTF
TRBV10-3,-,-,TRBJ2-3,TGTGCCATCAAGGGGTACACAGATACGCAGTATTTT,CAIKGYTDTQYF
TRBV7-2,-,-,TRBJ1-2,TGTGCCAGCAGCCCCGTGGGGGGAGGGTATGGCTACACCTTC,CASSPVGGGYGYTF
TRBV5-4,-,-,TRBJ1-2,TGTGCCAGCAGCCGACCAGGGTTAGTAGATGGCTACACCTTC,CASSRPGLVDGYTF
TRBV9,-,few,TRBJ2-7,TGTGCCAGTTCCCCCCGAGGGTCGTACGAGCAGTACTTC,CASSPRGSYEQYF
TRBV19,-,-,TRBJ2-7,TGTGCCAGTAGTATAGATCTGTCGCGCCAAGTCCACAGGAAAATTGTCTACGAGCAGTACTTC,CASSIDLSRQVHRKIVYEQYF
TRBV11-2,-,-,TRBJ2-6,TGTGCCAGCAGCGCTACGACAGTTCCCTCTGGGGCCAACGTCCTGACTTTC,CASSATTVPSGANVLTF
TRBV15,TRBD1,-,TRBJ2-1,TGTGCCACCAGCAGATACCAGGGGGATGAGCAGTTCTTC,CATSRYQGDEQFF
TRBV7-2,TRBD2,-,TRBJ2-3,TGTGCCAGCAGCAGTAGCGGGACTAGGGGGGCAGATACGCAGTATTTT,CASSSSGTRGADTQYF
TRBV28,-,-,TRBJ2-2,TGTGCCAGCAGTTCCCGGCCTAGACCCGGGGAGCTGTTTTTT,CASSSRPRPGELFF
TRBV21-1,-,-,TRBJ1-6,TGTGCCAGCAGCGACCGGGACAGTAATTCACCCCTCCACTTT,CASSDRDSNSPLHF
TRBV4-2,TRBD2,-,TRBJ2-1,TGTGCCAGCAGCCCTAGGGGACTAGCGGGAGAATTGAATGAGCAGTTCTTC,CASSPRGLAGELNEQFF
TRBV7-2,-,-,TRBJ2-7,TGTGCCAGCAGCTTAGGTCCGACAAGCTCCTACGAGCAGTACTTC,CASSLGPTSSYEQYF
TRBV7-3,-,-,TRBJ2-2,TGTGCCAGCAGCTTAATAGACGGGGCCGGGGAGCTGTTTTTT,CASSLIDGAGELFF
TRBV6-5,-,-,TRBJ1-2,TGTGCCAGCAGACACGGGACACAGCATAACTATGGCTACACCTTC,CASRHGTQHNYGYTF
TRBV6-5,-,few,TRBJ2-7,TGTGCCAGCAGTTACTCGCGGTCAACCTACGAGCAGTACTTC,CASSYSRSTYEQYF
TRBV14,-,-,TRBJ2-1,TGTGCCAGCAGCCCCCCTGGGCGGGATAGGGAGCAGTTCTTC,CASSPPGRDREQFF
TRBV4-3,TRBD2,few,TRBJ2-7,TGCGCCAGCAGCCAAGAATTTAACCCCGGGACTAGGAGCTACGAGCAGTACTTC,CASSQEFNPGTRSYEQYF
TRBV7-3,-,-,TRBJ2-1,TGTGCCAGCAACAACCCGGGCGGGAATGAGCAGTTCTTC,CASNNPGGNEQFF
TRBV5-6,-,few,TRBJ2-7,TGTGCCAGCAGCCGCGGGGCGGGCGCTGGGTCCTACGAGCAGTACTTC,CASSRGAGAGSYEQYF
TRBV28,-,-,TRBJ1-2,TGTGCCAGCAGTCCCCCAGGATTCGGCTACACCTTC,CASSPPGFGYTF
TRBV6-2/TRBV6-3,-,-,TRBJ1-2,TGTGCCAGCAGTTACGGTGTAGGGGCACGGGGCTACACCTTC,CASSYGVGARGYTF
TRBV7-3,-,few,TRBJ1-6,TGTGCCAGCAGCTTCGCCTTGCTGGGAGTCTCACCCCTCCACTTT,CASSFALLGVSPLHF
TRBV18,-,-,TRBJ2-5,TGTGCCAGCTCACCACCGTCACAGGGGGGGGAGACCCAGTACTTC,CASSPPSQGGETQYF
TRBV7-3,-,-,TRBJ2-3,TGTGCCAGCAGCTTATTCCTAGTCCCTAGCACAGATACGCAGTATTTT,CASSLFLVPSTDTQYF
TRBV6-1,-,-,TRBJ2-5,TGTGCCAGCAGTGAGGAGTTCGGGGAGACCCAGTACTTC,CASSEEFGETQYF
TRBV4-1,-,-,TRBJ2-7,TGCGCCAGCAGCCAAGATTATTTCAGCCCGGTGACAGACGAGCAGTACTTC,CASSQDYFSPVTDEQYF